The 30 T cell receptor beta chains reported below all come from one sample, sequenced in a study of blood T cell repertoires in COVID-19. Libraries were prepared by immunoSEQ multiplex PCR; TCRdb keeps only in-frame clonotypes and omits some of them. The data hold some 250,000 clones, with 86% observed a single time. The material sequenced was peripheral blood. These receptors were collected from a woman in her twenties or thirties with COVID-19, enrolled during active disease.

This rearrangement joins TRBV5-1 to TRBJ1-6; D perhaps matches TRBD1 (6 bases). CDR1 is SGHRS and CDR2 is YFSETQ in the germline V gene. With 1 base removed from V and 10 bases from J, the gap between germline ends came to 12 bases. The CDR3 runs to 14 residues. CDR3 bases: TGCGCCAGCAGCTTGTTCGCAGGGGCCTCACCCCTCCACTTT. This gives the protein CASSLFAGASPLHF.

The rearrangement uses TRBV5-6 and TRBJ1-1; tentatively, D is TRBD1 (5 bases). Germline V gene data show CDR1 as SGHDT and CDR2 as YYEEEE. V was pared by 3 bases and J by 2 bases, with 11 bases between. The CDR3 has 14 residues. The CDR3 protein is CASSWTPFNTEAFF. As DNA, the CDR3 is TGTGCCAGCAGCTGGACACCCTTCAACACTGAAGCTTTCTTT. The full variable domain, rest sourced from reference TRBV5-6 and TRBJ1-1, is DAGVTQSPTHLIKTRGQQVTLRCSPKSGHDTVSWYQQALGQGPQFIFQYYEEEERQRGNFPDRFSGHQFPNYSSELNVNALLLGDSALYLCASSWTPFNTEAFFGQGTRLTVV.

The gene calls are TRBV28 and TRBJ1-6; 10 bases match TRBD1. The CDR3 runs 18 residues. With 6 bases clipped from V and 10 bases from J, the junction kept 18 bases outside the gene matches. Per germline, CDR1 MDHEN and CDR2 SYDVKM. The CDR3 nucleotides read TGTGCCAGCAGGGGTACCGGGACAGGGGCCATCCTGGGGTCACCCCTCCACTTT. Encoded protein: CASRGTGTGAILGSPLHF.

The chain combines TRBV7-2 with TRBJ2-1; 9 bases are a match to TRBD2. Germline V gene sequence: CDR1 SGHTA, CDR2 FQGNSA. The J segment lost 6 bases and the V segment lost 2 bases, leaving 11 bases of the junction unmatched. This CDR3 comprises 17 residues. The DNA of the CDR3 is TGTGCCAGCAGCTTAATGGCTCTAGCGGGGACCCTCAATGAGCAGTTCTTC. Its protein is CASSLMALAGTLNEQFF.

The chain uses TRBV3-1 (or the pseudogene TRBV3-2) and TRBJ2-3; the match to TRBD2 covers 13 bases. The V gene's germline CDR1 is LGHDT and CDR2 YNNKEL (reference sequence). V lost 0 bases and J lost 5; bases outside the gene matches: 11. This CDR3 has 19 residues. CDR3 protein: CASSQDPILLAGGQDTQYF. The CDR3 region has the DNA TGTGCCAGCAGCCAAGACCCCATATTACTAGCGGGGGGGCAAGATACGCAGTATTTT.

The rearrangement uses TRBV28 and TRBJ1-6; 8 bases align to TRBD1. Trimming took 4 bases from V and 4 from J; bases not matched to a gene: 12. The CDR3 totals 18 residues. The germline CDR1 and CDR2 sequences are MDHEN and SYDVKM. The CDR3 loop is CASSSTYRQGTYNSPLHF. The CDR3 DNA is TGTGCCAGCAGTTCAACATATCGACAGGGGACATATAATTCACCCCTCCACTTT. The variable domain in full, with the rest retrieved from reference TRBV28 and TRBJ1-6, is DVKVTQSSRYLVKRTGEKVFLECVQDMDHENMFWYRQDPGLGLRLIYFSYDVKMKEKGDIPEGYSVSREKKERFSLILESASTNQTSMYLCASSSTYRQGTYNSPLHFGNGTRLTVT.

This chain joins TRBV30 and TRBJ2-7, with 7 nucleotides matching TRBD2. The V segment lost 0 bases and the J segment 7 bases; nucleotides outside the gene matches: 6. This CDR3 spans 13 amino acids. The germline gives CDR1 GTSNPN, CDR2 SVGIG (reference sequence). The CDR3 reads CAWSVRVGGEQYF. CDR3 coding DNA: TGTGCCTGGAGTGTACGAGTGGGGGGGGAGCAGTACTTC.

The CDR3 spells CASSYSMAGAKNIQYF. CDR3 nucleotide sequence: TGTGCCAGCAGTTACTCGATGGCAGGGGCGAAAAACATTCAGTACTTC. This chain links TRBV6-5 with TRBJ2-4; D is possibly TRBD1 (6 bases). V was clipped by 0 bases and J by 4 bases, with 13 bases between them. This CDR3 comprises 16 residues. Germline V gives CDR1 MNHEY, CDR2 SVGAGI.

V and J are TRBV5-4 and TRBJ2-3; 10 bases align to TRBD2. Per the germline V gene, CDR1 is SGHNT and CDR2 is YYREEE (reference sequence). V lost 2 bases, J lost 4 bases, and 4 bases stayed unmatched. This CDR3 comprises 15 residues. The CDR3 reads CASSFSGGAPDTQYF. CDR3 nucleotide sequence: TGTGCCAGCAGCTTCAGCGGGGGGGCCCCAGATACGCAGTATTTT.

CDR3: CASSLGQPGMSNQPQHF. The CDR3 DNA follows: TGTGCCAGCAGCCTCGGACAGCCCGGAATGAGCAATCAGCCCCAGCATTTT. The chain combines TRBV7-2 with TRBJ1-5, with a weak D call TRBD1 (6 bases). Trimming left V 5 bases short and J 1 base short, with 18 bases between. Germline CDR1 reads SGHTA; CDR2 reads FQGNSA. This CDR3 has 17 amino acids. Variable domain in full (rest from reference TRBV7-2 and TRBJ1-5): GAGVSQSPSNKVTEKGKDVELRCDPISGHTALYWYRQSLGQGLEFLIYFQGNSAPDKSGLPSDRFSAERTGGSVSTLTIQRTQQEDSAVYLCASSLGQPGMSNQPQHFGDGTRLSIL.

The chain joins TRBV12-3 or TRBV12-4 to TRBJ2-3; D not resolved. With 6 bases removed from V and 0 bases from J, the gap between germline ends came to 7 bases. This CDR3 has 13 amino acids. The CDR3 spells CASRLPSTDTQYF. CDR3 in DNA: TGTGCCAGCAGACTTCCTAGCACAGATACGCAGTATTTT.

The genes are TRBV7-8 and TRBJ2-5, with TRBD2 matching 13 bases. V was pared by 5 bases and J by 1 base, with 4 bases of the junction left unmatched. CDR3 length equals 16 residues. Germline V gene data show CDR1 as SGHVS and CDR2 as FQNEAQ. This CDR3 is CASSATSGGAQETQYF. CDR3 in DNA: TGTGCCAGCAGCGCAACTAGCGGGGGGGCCCAAGAGACCCAGTACTTC.

The V gene is TRBV9, the J gene TRBJ2-3; TRBD2 is a possible D gene (5 bases). This CDR3 is 17 amino acids long. Germline V CDR1 and CDR2: SGDLS, YYNGEE. The germline V and J ends were trimmed by 0 bases and 6 bases, with 20 bases remaining between them. CDR3 coding DNA: TGTGCCAGCAGCGTAGGTCCCGGCGAAACCCAGCGGGATACGCAGTATTTT. This sequence encodes CASSVGPGETQRDTQYF.

The rearrangement links TRBV7-9 to TRBJ1-3; D gene uncertain. The CDR3 contains 14 residues. Trimming stripped 1 base from V and 4 bases from J, with 8 bases between. The germline CDR1 and CDR2 sequences are SEHNR and FQNEAQ (reference sequence). CDR3 bases: TGTGCCAGCAGCTTAGTTCTGAGAGGAAACACCATATATTTT. The encoded protein is CASSLVLRGNTIYF.

This chain joins TRBV11-2 and TRBJ2-5, with 9 nucleotides matching TRBD2. This CDR3 is 15 amino acids long. Germline CDR1 reads SGHAT; CDR2 reads FQNNGV. V lost 5 bases and J lost 3; bases outside the gene matches: 7. The CDR3 DNA is TGTGCCAGCAGCCTAATCAGGACTAGCGAAGAGACCCAGTACTTC. It codes for CASSLIRTSEETQYF.

In this sample, this clone turned up once. The chain couples TRBV19 to TRBJ1-2, with 8 bases identical to TRBD1. CDR3 size: 14 residues. CDR1 is LNHDA and CDR2 is SQIVND in the germline V gene (reference sequence). V trimming: 7 bases; J trimming: 2 bases; junction bases outside the gene matches: 6. The CDR3 loop is CASIGRGLNYGYTF. CDR3 DNA: TGTGCCAGTATTGGCAGGGGGCTAAACTATGGCTACACCTTC.

This rearrangement joins TRBV2 to TRBJ1-5; 7 positions match TRBD1. V trimming: 4 bases; J trimming: 6 bases; junction bases outside the gene matches: 12. The germline V gene encodes CDR1 SNHLY and CDR2 FYNNEI. This CDR3 is built from 16 residues. CDR3 sequence: CASSASQGYFGQPQHF. The DNA of the CDR3 is TGTGCCAGCAGTGCGTCACAGGGGTATTTTGGTCAGCCCCAGCATTTT.

The chain combines TRBV2 with TRBJ2-7, with 7 bases matching TRBD2. Trimming removed 0 bases from V and 5 bases from J; junction bases left unmatched: 4. CDR1 and CDR2 from the germline V gene are SNHLY and FYNNEI. This CDR3 contains 14 residues. The CDR3 sequence: CASSEAGGIHEQYF. Here the CDR3 DNA reads TGTGCCAGCAGTGAAGCGGGGGGGATCCACGAGCAGTACTTC.

The rearrangement uses TRBV7-2 and TRBJ2-1; D unresolved. Trimming left V 5 bases short and J 9 bases short, with 8 bases between. This CDR3 has 11 amino acids. Germline lookup yields CDR1 SGHTA and CDR2 FQGNSA. The CDR3 loop is CASSPFGEQFF. The CDR3 DNA follows: TGTGCCAGCAGCCCCTTCGGTGAGCAGTTCTTC.

This sequence joins TRBV28 and TRBJ1-1; possibly TRBD1 for D (5 bases). The CDR3 consists of 12 residues. Germline loops: CDR1 MDHEN, CDR2 SYDVKM. Between the trimmed V and J ends, which lost 7 bases and 8 bases, there was a span of 14 bases. CDR3 protein: CASTWGEREAFF. In DNA form, the CDR3 reads TGTGCCAGCACCTGGGGGGAGAGGGAAGCTTTCTTT.

This clone was observed a single time. The chain joins TRBV19 to TRBJ1-1; the D is unclear. The CDR3 contains 12 residues. The V gene's germline CDR1 is LNHDA and CDR2 SQIVND (reference sequence). V gave up 7 bases and J gave up 4 bases, with 10 bases separating them. CDR3 loop: CASTSRITEAFF. CDR3 in DNA: TGTGCCAGTACCTCGCGGATCACTGAAGCTTTCTTT.

The chain couples TRBV3-1 (or the pseudogene TRBV3-2) to TRBJ1-5; no definite D call. The CDR3 is made up of 18 amino acids. V gave up 1 base and J gave up 2 bases, with 18 bases separating them. In germline, CDR1 is LGHDT, CDR2 YNNKEL (reference sequence). CDR3 loop: CASSQGVSLLGGNQPQHF. The CDR3 coding sequence is TGTGCCAGCAGCCAAGGTGTGTCGCTTCTGGGAGGCAATCAGCCCCAGCATTTT.

The chain carries TRBV7-9 and TRBJ2-2, with 7 bases identical to TRBD2. The CDR3 loop spans 15 amino acids. V dropped 1 base and J dropped 6; count of bases not matched to a gene: 5. Germline lookup yields CDR1 SEHNR and CDR2 FQNEAQ (reference sequence). The CDR3: CASSLGLAAAGELFF. The DNA for the CDR3 is TGTGCCAGCAGCTTAGGACTAGCCGCGGCCGGGGAGCTGTTTTTT. Supplemented by reference TRBV7-9 and TRBJ2-2, the full variable domain reads DTGVSQNPRHKITKRGQNVTFRCDPISEHNRLYWYRQTLGQGPEFLTYFQNEAQLEKSRLLSDRFSAERPKGSFSTLEIQRTEQGDSAMYLCASSLGLAAAGELFFGEGSRLTVL.

The chain uses TRBV19 and TRBJ1-5; TRBD1 aligns across 7 bases. Unmatched junction bases numbered 10, after V lost 7 bases and J lost 1 base. The CDR3 extends over 16 amino acids. Germline CDR1 reads LNHDA; CDR2 reads SQIVND (reference sequence). This CDR3 is CASTRAGGSSNQPQHF. CDR3 sequence (DNA): TGTGCCAGTACAAGAGCAGGGGGGTCGAGCAATCAGCCCCAGCATTTT.

The V and J genes are TRBV28 and TRBJ1-3, with a possible D match to TRBD1 (5 bases). The CDR3 runs 15 residues. Trimming removed 7 bases from V and 4 bases from J, with 17 bases in between. From germline, CDR1 is MDHEN and CDR2 SYDVKM. CDR3 bases: TGTGCCAGCATGGCCGGGGGGGGTTTAGGAAACACCATATATTTT. Translating gives CASMAGGGLGNTIYF.

This clone was observed at least ten times. The rearrangement uses TRBV2 and TRBJ1-2, with unresolved D. Trimming removed 4 bases from V and 7 bases from J, with 13 bases in between. Germline V CDR1 and CDR2: SNHLY, FYNNEI. The CDR3 is 13 amino acids. CDR3 nucleotides: TGTGCCAGCAGTGTGACGGGTATTGGTGGCTACACCTTC. Protein: CASSVTGIGGYTF.

V and J are TRBV5-5 and TRBJ2-7, with 8 positions matching TRBD1. This CDR3 is 13 amino acids long. Germline lookup yields CDR1 SGHKS and CDR2 YYEKEE (reference sequence). J was trimmed by 7 bases and V by 7 bases; bases with no gene match: 10. The CDR3 region is CASWRTGMGEQYF. CDR3 nucleotides: TGTGCCAGCTGGAGGACAGGGATGGGAGAGCAGTACTTC.

The J gene is TRBJ2-7, the V gene TRBV2, with TRBD2 identical over 9 bases. CDR1 and CDR2 from the germline V gene are SNHLY and FYNNEI. The CDR3 consists of 17 residues. J gave up 5 bases and V 2 bases, and 13 bases lay outside the gene matches. The CDR3 sequence is CASSERLAGGLGNEQYF. In DNA, the CDR3 is TGTGCCAGCAGTGAACGTTTGGCGGGGGGGCTCGGGAACGAGCAGTACTTC.

The genes are TRBV18 and TRBJ1-6, with a tentative D call TRBD1 (6 bases). Trimming stripped 3 bases from V and 7 bases from J, with 10 bases between. CDR3 length equals 14 residues. Germline V lookup: CDR1 KGHSH, CDR2 LQKENI. The CDR3 DNA reads TGTGCCAGCTCACCCCAAACAGGGAATTCACCCCTCCACTTT. Residues: CASSPQTGNSPLHF.

The chain couples TRBV4-1 to TRBJ2-3, with 11 bases matching TRBD2. Per the germline V gene, CDR1 is MGHRA and CDR2 is YSYEKL. The CDR3 runs to 16 residues. J was trimmed by 3 bases and V by 8 bases; bases with no gene match: 10. CDR3 loop: CASAGLAGGQTDTQYF. CDR3 DNA sequence: TGCGCCAGCGCGGGGCTAGCGGGGGGTCAAACAGATACGCAGTATTTT.